This T cell receptor beta chain was sequenced during a study of blood T cell repertoires in COVID-19. Study background: Acute and convalescent COVID-19 specimens originated in the United States, Italy and Spain. PBMCs, B-cell-depleted T cells, or T cells provided the cDNA or gDNA that made up the material.

The germline gives CDR1 SGHDN, CDR2 FVKESK. The length of the CDR3 is 14 residues. Deletions cut 4 bases from V and 2 bases from J, with 10 bases between. Original handling: Estimated nucleated cell counts came from reference gene primer amplification. Clones were read by immunoSEQ multiplex PCR, and TCRdb kept only the in-frame ones, dropping some. That table gives V, J and clone size, and the DNA gave D and trimming. The sample has roughly 190,000 clones; about 85% are singletons. The clonotype originates from a woman aged 55-70 years with acute or convalescent COVID-19. This chain uses TRBV14 with TRBJ2-3, with TRBD2 as a possible D gene (6 bases). Specimen: peripheral blood. The CDR3 region is CASSPGLPTDTQYF. CDR3 sequence (DNA): TGTGCCAGCAGCCCGGGACTTCCCACAGATACGCAGTATTTT.